This T cell receptor (beta chain) was identified in a study of early T cells in non-severe SARS-CoV-2 infection. The V and J ends lost 5 bases and 2 bases respectively, with 13 bases between them. The CDR3 has 14 residues. Looked up from germline, CDR1 is LNHDA and CDR2 is SQIVND (reference sequence). cDNA molecules, individually, were tagged with unique molecular identifiers. Using its own MiXCR run on the 5' RACE reads, TCRdb lists one record per CDR3 protein. The sample has 26,000 or so distinct CDR3 sequences; 3.5% to 5.5% are singletons. The source was whole blood, collected at baseline. The TCR was taken from an adult who was a healthcare worker with PCR-confirmed SARS-CoV-2 infection or an uninfected control (not recorded which). This chain links TRBV19 with TRBJ2-7; D call uncertain. CDR3 protein: CASSALTDAYEQYF. CDR3 DNA sequence: TGTGCCAGTAGTGCTCTCACGGACGCCTACGAGCAGTACTTC.